A selection of T cell receptor beta chains follows, all from one sample in a study of blood T cell repertoires in COVID-19. Method: immunoSEQ multiplex PCR; TCRdb's copy keeps in-frame clones and lacks some. This sample carries about 120,000 clones, around 87% of them seen once, and the ten largest clones take around 7.3%. Specimen: peripheral blood. Receptors were obtained from a man aged 45 to 65 with acute or convalescent COVID-19. Each CDR3 is given with its conserved first and last residue. A D gene is named only where the DNA matches it firmly. The size of a clone is reported for some rows only, either as once, few or many, or as a class for expanded clones.

d_gene	v_gene	j_gene	abundance	CDR3aa	CDR3nt
NA	TRBV27	TRBJ1-5	NA	CASRSGNSNQPQHF	TGTGCCAGCAGGTCAGGGAATAGCAATCAGCCCCAGCATTTT
TRBD1	TRBV9	TRBJ2-5	NA	CASSVTGAKIGQETQYF	TGTGCCAGCAGCGTCACAGGGGCGAAGATTGGCCAAGAGACCCAGTACTTC
NA	TRBV5-1	TRBJ1-2	NA	CASSLGGALYGYTF	TGCGCCAGCAGCCTCGGGGGGGCTCTCTATGGCTACACCTTC
TRBD1	TRBV5-5	TRBJ1-5	NA	CASSLGQGGRNQPQHF	TGTGCCAGCAGCTTGGGACAGGGTGGTCGCAATCAGCCCCAGCATTTT
TRBD2	TRBV4-1	TRBJ2-1	NA	CASSQEVAGGLGEQFF	TGCGCCAGCAGCCAAGAAGTAGCGGGAGGTTTGGGGGAGCAGTTCTTC
NA	TRBV5-5	TRBJ2-7	NA	CASSFNVGGDYEQYF	TGTGCCAGCAGCTTTAATGTCGGGGGAGACTACGAGCAGTACTTC
NA	TRBV5-6	TRBJ2-3	once	CASSFGDREADTQYF	TGTGCCAGCAGCTTCGGCGACAGGGAGGCAGATACGCAGTATTTT
NA	TRBV7-9	TRBJ2-5	NA	CASSSWGDQETQYF	TGTGCCAGCAGCTCCTGGGGGGACCAAGAGACCCAGTACTTC
TRBD1	TRBV15	TRBJ1-4	NA	CATSRDIDRGNEKLFF	TGTGCCACCAGCAGAGATATTGACAGGGGTAATGAAAAACTGTTTTTT
NA	TRBV30	TRBJ1-2	NA	CAWSSTGNYGYTF	TGTGCCTGGAGTTCTACAGGAAACTATGGCTACACCTTC
TRBD1	TRBV2	TRBJ1-6	NA	CASTGGTGAGNSPLHF	TGTGCCAGCACTGGAGGGACAGGGGCGGGAAATTCACCCCTCCACTTT
NA	TRBV7-8	TRBJ1-6	NA	CASSLDRSNSPLHF	TGTGCCAGCAGCTTAGACAGGAGCAATTCACCCCTCCACTTT
TRBD2	TRBV7-8	TRBJ2-7	few	CASSSLGATGTSGYEQYF	TGTGCCAGCAGCTCCTTAGGTGCTACCGGGACTAGCGGCTACGAGCAGTACTTC
NA	TRBV18	TRBJ2-2	once	CASSPLQGTGELFF	TGTGCCAGCTCACCTCTCCAGGGCACCGGGGAGCTGTTTTTT
TRBD2	TRBV28	TRBJ2-1	NA	CASSQAGLYNEQFF	TGTGCCAGCAGTCAAGCGGGGCTTTACAATGAGCAGTTCTTC
TRBD1	TRBV5-1	TRBJ2-1	NA	CASSLLQGALNEQFF	TGCGCCAGCAGCTTACTACAGGGGGCATTAAATGAGCAGTTCTTC
NA	TRBV7-9	TRBJ2-3	NA	CASSMRQTSTDTQYF	TGTGCCAGCAGTATGAGACAGACTAGCACAGATACGCAGTATTTT
TRBD1	TRBV5-1	TRBJ1-1	once	CASSSSGGWTEAFF	TGCGCCAGCAGCTCCTCAGGGGGTTGGACTGAAGCTTTCTTT
NA	TRBV4-3	TRBJ2-7	NA	CASSQDTAGSSYEQYF	TGCGCCAGCAGCCAAGATACCGCGGGAAGCTCCTACGAGCAGTACTTC
NA	TRBV19	TRBJ1-1	few	CASSIEASTEAFF	TGTGCCAGTAGTATAGAGGCCAGCACTGAAGCTTTCTTT
NA	TRBV4-3	TRBJ2-1	NA	CASSQQQATNEQFF	TGCGCCAGCAGCCAACAACAGGCGACTAATGAGCAGTTCTTC
TRBD2	TRBV19	TRBJ2-5	NA	CASAGGSQETQYF	TGTGCCAGCGCGGGGGGATCCCAAGAGACCCAGTACTTC
NA	TRBV25-1	TRBJ1-6	NA	CASSELGGRTSPLHF	TGTGCCAGCAGTGAATTAGGAGGGCGTACTTCACCCCTCCACTTT
TRBD1	TRBV29-1	TRBJ2-2	NA	CSVRTGGLISTGELFF	TGCAGCGTTCGGACAGGGGGTTTAATATCCACCGGGGAGCTGTTTTTT
TRBD1	TRBV25-1	TRBJ1-5	NA	CASGGTGWTNQPQHF	TGTGCCAGCGGGGGGACAGGGTGGACAAATCAGCCCCAGCATTTT
TRBD1	TRBV5-1	TRBJ1-5	few	CASRPGTGPSNQPQHF	TGCGCCAGCAGACCGGGGACAGGCCCTAGCAATCAGCCCCAGCATTTT